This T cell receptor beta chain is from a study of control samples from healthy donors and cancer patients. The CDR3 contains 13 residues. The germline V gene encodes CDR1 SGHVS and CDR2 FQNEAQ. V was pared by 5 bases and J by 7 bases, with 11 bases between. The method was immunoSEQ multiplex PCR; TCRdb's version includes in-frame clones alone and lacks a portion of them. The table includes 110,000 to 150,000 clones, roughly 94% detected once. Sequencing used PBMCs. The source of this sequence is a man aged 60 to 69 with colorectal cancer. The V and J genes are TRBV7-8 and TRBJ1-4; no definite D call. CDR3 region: CASSPDNVEKLFF. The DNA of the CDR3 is TGTGCCAGCAGCCCAGACAATGTTGAAAAACTGTTTTTT.